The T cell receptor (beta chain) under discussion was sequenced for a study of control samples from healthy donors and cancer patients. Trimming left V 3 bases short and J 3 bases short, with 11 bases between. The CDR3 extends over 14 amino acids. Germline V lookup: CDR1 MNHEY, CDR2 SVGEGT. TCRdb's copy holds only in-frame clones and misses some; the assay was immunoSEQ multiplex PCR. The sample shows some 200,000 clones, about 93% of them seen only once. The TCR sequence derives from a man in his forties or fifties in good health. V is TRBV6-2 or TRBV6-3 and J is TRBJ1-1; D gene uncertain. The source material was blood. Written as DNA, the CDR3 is TGTGCCAGCAGTTATTCGGGCCCGGACACTGAAGCTTTCTTT. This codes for CASSYSGPDTEAFF.